This T cell receptor (beta chain) originates from a study of blood T cells in healthy people across ages. Extraction yielded at least 6 micrograms of total RNA per sample. Study results and caveats: Diversity estimates drawn from one million T cells were deemed underestimates. PBMC samples, being unsorted, prevented any conclusive comparison of naive and antigen-experienced cells.

V was clipped by 0 bases and J by 4 bases, with 13 bases between them. Per germline, CDR1 SGDLS and CDR2 YYNGEE. This CDR3 comprises 15 residues. A sample-barcoded 5' primer and a J-beta primer mix were used in a second PCR of about 7 to 12 cycles. Every cDNA molecule carried a tag from a template-switch adaptor bearing 12 random nucleotides. In TCRdb, the 5' RACE reads were re-called with MiXCR into one record per CDR3 protein. The sample consists of 850,000 to 1,100,000 distinct CDR3 sequences, 35% to 45% of them appearing once. Note on this clonotype: Its target is unknown.

Sequencing input: blood. This clonotype was obtained from a man aged 18 to 29 in good health. The chain recombines TRBV9 with TRBJ1-2; D not certain. The CDR3 DNA sequence: TGTGCCAGCAGCGTAGCGGTAGCACCGACCTATGGCTACACCTTC. This encodes CASSVAVAPTYGYTF.